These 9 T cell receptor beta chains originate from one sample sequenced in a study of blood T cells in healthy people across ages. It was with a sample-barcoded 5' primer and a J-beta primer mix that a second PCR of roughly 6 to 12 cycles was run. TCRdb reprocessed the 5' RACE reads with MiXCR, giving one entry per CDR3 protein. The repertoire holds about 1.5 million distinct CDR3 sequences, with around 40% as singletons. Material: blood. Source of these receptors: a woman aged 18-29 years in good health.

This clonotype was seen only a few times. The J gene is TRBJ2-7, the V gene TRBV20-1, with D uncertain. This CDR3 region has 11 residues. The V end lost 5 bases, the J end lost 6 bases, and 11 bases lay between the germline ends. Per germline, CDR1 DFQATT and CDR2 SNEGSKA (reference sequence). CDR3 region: CSALRVCEQYF. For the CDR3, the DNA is TGCAGTGCTCTCCGGGTGTGCGAGCAGTACTTC.

The CDR3 reads CATSDGGPQDEQYF. CDR3 bases: TGTGCCACCAGTGATGGGGGCCCCCAGGATGAGCAGTACTTC. This chain connects TRBV24-1 to TRBJ2-7; maybe TRBD1 (6 bases). The V end was cut by 3 bases, the J end by 7 bases, with 15 bases between. The germline V gene encodes CDR1 KGHDR and CDR2 SFDVKD. This CDR3 comprises 14 residues.

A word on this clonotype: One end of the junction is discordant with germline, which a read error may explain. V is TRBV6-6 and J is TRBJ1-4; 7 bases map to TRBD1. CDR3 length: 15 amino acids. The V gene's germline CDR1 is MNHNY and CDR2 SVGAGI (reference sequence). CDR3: CAGSSQDRLQEKLFF. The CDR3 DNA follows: TGTGCCGGCAGCTCTCAGGACAGGTTACAGGAAAAACTGTTTTTT.

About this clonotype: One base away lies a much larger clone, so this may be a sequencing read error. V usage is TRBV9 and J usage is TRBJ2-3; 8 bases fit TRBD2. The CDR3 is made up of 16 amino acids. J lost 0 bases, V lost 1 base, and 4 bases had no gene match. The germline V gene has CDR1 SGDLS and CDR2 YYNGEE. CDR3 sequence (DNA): TGTGCCAGCAGCGTATTCGCGGGGGGAAGCACAGATACGCAGTATTTT. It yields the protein CASSVFAGGSTDTQYF.

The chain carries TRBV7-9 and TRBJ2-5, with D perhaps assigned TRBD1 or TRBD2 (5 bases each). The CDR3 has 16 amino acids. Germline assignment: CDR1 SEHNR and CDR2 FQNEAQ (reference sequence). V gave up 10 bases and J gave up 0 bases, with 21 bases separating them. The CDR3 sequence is CATRPRARAYQETQYF. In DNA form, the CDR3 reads TGTGCCACAAGACCGCGGGCCAGGGCGTACCAAGAGACCCAGTACTTC. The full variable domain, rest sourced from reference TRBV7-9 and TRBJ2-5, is DTGVSQNPRHKITKRGQNVTFRCDPISEHNRLYWYRQTLGQGPEFLTYFQNEAQLEKSRLLSDRFSAERPKGSFSTLEIQRTEQGDSAMYLCATRPRARAYQETQYFGPGTRLLVL.

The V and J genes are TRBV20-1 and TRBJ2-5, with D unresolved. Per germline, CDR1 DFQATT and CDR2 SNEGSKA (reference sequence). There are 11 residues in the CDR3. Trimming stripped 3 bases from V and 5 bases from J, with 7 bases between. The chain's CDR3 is CSARMRETQYF. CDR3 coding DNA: TGCAGTGCTAGGATGAGGGAGACCCAGTACTTC.

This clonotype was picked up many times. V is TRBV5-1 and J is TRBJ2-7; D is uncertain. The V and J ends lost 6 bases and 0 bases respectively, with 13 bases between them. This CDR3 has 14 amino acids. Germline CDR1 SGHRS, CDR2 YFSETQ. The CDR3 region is CASTDVGYSYEQYF. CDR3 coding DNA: TGCGCCAGCACCGATGTGGGATACTCCTACGAGCAGTACTTC.

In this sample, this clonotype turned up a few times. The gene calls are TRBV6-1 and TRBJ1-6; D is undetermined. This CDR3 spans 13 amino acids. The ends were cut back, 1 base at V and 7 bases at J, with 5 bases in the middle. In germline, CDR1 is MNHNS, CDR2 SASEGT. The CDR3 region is CASSEDLNSPLHF. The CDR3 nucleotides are TGTGCCAGCAGTGAAGATCTCAATTCACCCCTCCACTTT.

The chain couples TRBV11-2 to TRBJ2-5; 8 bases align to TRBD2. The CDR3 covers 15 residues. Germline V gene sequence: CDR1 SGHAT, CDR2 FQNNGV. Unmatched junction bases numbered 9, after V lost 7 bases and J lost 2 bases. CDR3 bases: TGTGCCAGCAATAAAGCGGGGGCTAAGCAAGAGACCCAGTACTTC. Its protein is CASNKAGAKQETQYF.